This T cell receptor beta chain was documented in a study of T-cell memory formation after mild COVID-19. Study-level background: Largely donor-specific sequence clusters came from a couple of donors.

This clonotype was picked up many times. What it binds is unknown. Via MiXCR, TCRdb re-called the 5' RACE reads, giving one row per CDR3 protein. This sample carries hundreds of thousands of distinct CDR3 sequences, about 15% of them seen once, and the ten largest clones take about 22%. Regarding the study as a whole: Shrinking CD4+ clones were chiefly CM and EM; CD8+ ones were chiefly EMRA. Clones that shrank (day 15 to 85) were balanced CD4/CD8, whereas later expanders leaned CD4+.

Germline V gives CDR1 LNHNV, CDR2 YYDKDF (reference sequence). After removal of 1 base from V and 0 bases from J, the junction contained 2 bases not matched to a gene. The CDR3 totals 16 residues. The sample consisted of PBMCs or a T cell subset sorted from them (not recorded which). The chain couples TRBV15 to TRBJ2-1; 8 positions match TRBD1. This receptor was obtained from a man aged 18 to 30 who had mild COVID-19 (a few samples of this study predate the infection). Cell type and time point are not known. CDR3 amino acids: CATSRGQGSSYNEQFF. CDR3 DNA: TGTGCCACCAGCAGAGGACAGGGGAGCTCCTACAATGAGCAGTTCTTC.